The entry below gives a single TCR beta chain sequence along with its context. Losses at the gene ends were 6 bases for V and 5 bases for J; bases not matched to a gene: 8. The CDR3 sequence is 16 residues long. CDR1 and CDR2 (germline): SNHLY, FYNNEI. In the original workflow: Cell counts per sample came from amplifying reference gene primers. Libraries were prepared by immunoSEQ multiplex PCR; TCRdb keeps only in-frame clonotypes and omits some of them. That table is the source of V, J and clone size, and D and trimming were worked out from the DNA. The table records 200,000 to 300,000 clones, 85% of them present only once. This sample is part of a study of blood T cell repertoires in COVID-19. Looking at the study overall: COVID-19 samples from acute and convalescent phases originated in the United States, Italy and Spain.

This chain uses TRBV2 with TRBJ1-5; 12 bases agree with TRBD1. The sequence came from a woman in her fifties or sixties with active or convalescent COVID-19. The sample was peripheral blood. CDR3 sequence: CASRDPGTGGYQPQHF. The DNA for the CDR3 is TGTGCCAGCAGGGACCCAGGGACAGGGGGCTATCAGCCCCAGCATTTT.